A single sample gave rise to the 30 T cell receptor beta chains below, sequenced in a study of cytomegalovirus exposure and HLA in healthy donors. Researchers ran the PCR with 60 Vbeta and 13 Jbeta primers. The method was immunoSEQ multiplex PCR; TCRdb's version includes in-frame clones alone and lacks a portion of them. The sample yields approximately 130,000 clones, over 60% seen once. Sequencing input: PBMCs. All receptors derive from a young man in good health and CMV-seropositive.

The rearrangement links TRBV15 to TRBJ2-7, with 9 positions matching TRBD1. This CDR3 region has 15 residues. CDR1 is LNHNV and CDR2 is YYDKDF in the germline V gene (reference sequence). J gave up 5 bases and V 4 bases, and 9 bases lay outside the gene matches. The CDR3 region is CATSNARDRVNEQYF. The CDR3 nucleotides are TGTGCCACCAGCAATGCCCGGGACAGGGTGAACGAGCAGTACTTC.

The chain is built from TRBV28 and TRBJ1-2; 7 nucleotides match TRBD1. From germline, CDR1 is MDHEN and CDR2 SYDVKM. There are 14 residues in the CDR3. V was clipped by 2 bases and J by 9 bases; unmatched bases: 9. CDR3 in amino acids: CASSLRRQGFSYTF. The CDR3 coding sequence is TGTGCCAGCAGTTTACGTCGACAGGGATTTAGCTACACCTTC.

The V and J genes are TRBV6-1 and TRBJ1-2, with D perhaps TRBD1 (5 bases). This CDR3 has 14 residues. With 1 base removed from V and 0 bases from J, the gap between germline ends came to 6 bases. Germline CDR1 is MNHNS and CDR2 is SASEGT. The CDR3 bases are TGTGCCAGCAGTGAAGGGGGGGCTAACTATGGCTACACCTTC. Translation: CASSEGGANYGYTF.

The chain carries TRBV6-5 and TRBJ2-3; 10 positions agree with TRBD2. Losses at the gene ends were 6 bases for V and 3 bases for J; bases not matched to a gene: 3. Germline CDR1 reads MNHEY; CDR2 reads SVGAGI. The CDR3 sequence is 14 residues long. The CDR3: CASRPSGSTDTQYF. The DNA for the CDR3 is TGTGCCAGCAGGCCTAGCGGGAGTACAGATACGCAGTATTTT.

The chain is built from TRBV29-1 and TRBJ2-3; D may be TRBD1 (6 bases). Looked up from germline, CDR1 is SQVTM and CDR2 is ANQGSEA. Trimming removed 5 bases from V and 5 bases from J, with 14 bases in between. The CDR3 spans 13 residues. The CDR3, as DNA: TGCAGCGTTCCGGGACCCAGGGGAGATACGCAGTATTTT. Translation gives CSVPGPRGDTQYF.

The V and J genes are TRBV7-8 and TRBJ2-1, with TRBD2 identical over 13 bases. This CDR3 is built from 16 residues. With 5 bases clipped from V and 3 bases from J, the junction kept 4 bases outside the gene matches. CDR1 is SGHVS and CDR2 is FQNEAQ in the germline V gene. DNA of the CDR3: TGTGCCAGCAGCATCGGACTAGCGGGGGACTACAATGAGCAGTTCTTC. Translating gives CASSIGLAGDYNEQFF.

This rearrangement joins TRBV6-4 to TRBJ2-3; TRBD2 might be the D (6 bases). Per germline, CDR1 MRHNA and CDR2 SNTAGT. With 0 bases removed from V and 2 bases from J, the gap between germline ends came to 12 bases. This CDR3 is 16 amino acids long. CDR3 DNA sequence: TGTGCCAGCAGTGACTCGGCGGGATCAAACACAGATACGCAGTATTTT. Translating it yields CASSDSAGSNTDTQYF.

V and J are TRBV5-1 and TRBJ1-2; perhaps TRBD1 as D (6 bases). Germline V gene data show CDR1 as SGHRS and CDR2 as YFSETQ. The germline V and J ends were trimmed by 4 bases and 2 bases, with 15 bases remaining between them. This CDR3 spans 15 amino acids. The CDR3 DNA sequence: TGCGCCAGCAGCCAGGATGGACAGACGAACTATGGCTACACCTTC. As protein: CASSQDGQTNYGYTF.

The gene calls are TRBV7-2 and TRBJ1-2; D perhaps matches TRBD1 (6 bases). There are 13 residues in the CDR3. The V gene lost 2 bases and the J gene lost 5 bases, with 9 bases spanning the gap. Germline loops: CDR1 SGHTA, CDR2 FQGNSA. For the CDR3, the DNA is TGTGCCAGCAGCTTAAACAGGGTGTATGGCTACACCTTC. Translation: CASSLNRVYGYTF.

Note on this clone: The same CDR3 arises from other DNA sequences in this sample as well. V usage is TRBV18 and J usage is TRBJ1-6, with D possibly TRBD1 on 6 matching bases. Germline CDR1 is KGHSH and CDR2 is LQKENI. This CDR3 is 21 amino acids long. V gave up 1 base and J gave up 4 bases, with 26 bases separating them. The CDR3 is CASSPLKAGQSIRSYNSPLHF. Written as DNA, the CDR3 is TGTGCCAGCTCACCACTTAAGGCCGGACAGAGTATTAGATCTTATAATTCACCCCTCCACTTT. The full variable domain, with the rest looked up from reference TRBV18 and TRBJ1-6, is NAGVMQNPRHLVRRRGQEARLRCSPMKGHSHVYWYRQLPEEGLKFMVYLQKENIIDESGMPKERFSAEFPKEGPSILRIQQVVRGDSAAYFCASSPLKAGQSIRSYNSPLHFGNGTRLTVT.

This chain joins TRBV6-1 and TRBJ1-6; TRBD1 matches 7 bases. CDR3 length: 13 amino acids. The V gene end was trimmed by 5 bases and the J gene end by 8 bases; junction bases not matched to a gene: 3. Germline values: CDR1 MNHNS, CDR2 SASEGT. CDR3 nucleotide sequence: TGTGCCAGCAGTCAGGGACAGCATTCACCCCTCCACTTT. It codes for CASSQGQHSPLHF.

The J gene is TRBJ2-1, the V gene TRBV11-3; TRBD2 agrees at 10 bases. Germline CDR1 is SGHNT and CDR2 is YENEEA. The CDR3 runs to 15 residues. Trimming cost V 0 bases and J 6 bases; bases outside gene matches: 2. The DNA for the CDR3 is TGTGCCAGCAGCTTAGAAGCGGGAGGGAGCAATGAGCAGTTCTTC. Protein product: CASSLEAGGSNEQFF.

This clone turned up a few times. The CDR3 region is CASRNSPQVDEKLFF. CDR3 coding DNA: TGCGCCAGCAGAAATTCACCACAGGTGGATGAAAAACTGTTTTTT. The rearrangement uses TRBV5-1 and TRBJ1-4; D perhaps matches TRBD1 (5 bases). CDR1 is SGHRS, CDR2 YFSETQ, per germline. The CDR3 length is 15 residues. V was clipped by 5 bases and J by 6 bases, with 17 bases between them.

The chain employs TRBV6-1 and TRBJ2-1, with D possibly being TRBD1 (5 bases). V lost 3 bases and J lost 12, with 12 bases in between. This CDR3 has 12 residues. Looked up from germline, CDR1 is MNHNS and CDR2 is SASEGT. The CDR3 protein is CASSDQSTGQFF. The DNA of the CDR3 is TGTGCCAGCAGTGATCAGTCCACAGGGCAGTTCTTC.

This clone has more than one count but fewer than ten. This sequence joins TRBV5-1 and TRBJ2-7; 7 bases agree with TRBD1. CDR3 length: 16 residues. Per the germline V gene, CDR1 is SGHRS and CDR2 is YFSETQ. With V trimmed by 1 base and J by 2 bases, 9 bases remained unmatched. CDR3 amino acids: CASSLTTGRLTYEQYF. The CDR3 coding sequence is TGCGCCAGCAGCTTGACGACAGGGCGCCTAACCTACGAGCAGTACTTC.

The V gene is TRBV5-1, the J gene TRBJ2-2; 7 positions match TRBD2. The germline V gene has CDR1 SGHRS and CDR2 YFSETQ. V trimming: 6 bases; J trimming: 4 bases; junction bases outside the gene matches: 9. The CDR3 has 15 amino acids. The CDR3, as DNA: TGCGCCAGCATCCCGGAGCTAGCGGTCACCGGGGAGCTGTTTTTT. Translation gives CASIPELAVTGELFF.

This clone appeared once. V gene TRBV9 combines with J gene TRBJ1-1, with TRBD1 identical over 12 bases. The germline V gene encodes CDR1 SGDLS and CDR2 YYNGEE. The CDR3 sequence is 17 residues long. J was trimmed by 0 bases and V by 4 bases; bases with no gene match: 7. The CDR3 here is CASSPGTGGYMNTEAFF. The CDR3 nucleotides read TGTGCCAGCAGCCCCGGGACAGGGGGCTATATGAACACTGAAGCTTTCTTT.

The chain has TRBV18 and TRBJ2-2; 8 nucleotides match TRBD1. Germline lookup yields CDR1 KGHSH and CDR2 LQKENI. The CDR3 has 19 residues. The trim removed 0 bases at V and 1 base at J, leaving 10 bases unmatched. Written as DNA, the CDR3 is TGTGCCAGCTCACCACCACAGGGGGACGGGACAGAGAACACCGGGGAGCTGTTTTTT. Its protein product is CASSPPQGDGTENTGELFF.

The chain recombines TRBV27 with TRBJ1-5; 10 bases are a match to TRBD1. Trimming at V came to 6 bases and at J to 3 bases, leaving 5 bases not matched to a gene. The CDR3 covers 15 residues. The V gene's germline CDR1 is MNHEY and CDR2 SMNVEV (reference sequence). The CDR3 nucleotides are TGTGCCAGCAGGAGACAGGGGGCCTTCAATCAGCCCCAGCATTTT. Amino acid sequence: CASRRQGAFNQPQHF.

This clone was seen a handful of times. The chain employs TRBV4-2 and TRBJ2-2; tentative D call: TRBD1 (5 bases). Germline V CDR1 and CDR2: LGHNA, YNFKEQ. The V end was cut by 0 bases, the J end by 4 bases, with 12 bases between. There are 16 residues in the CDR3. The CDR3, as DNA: TGTGCCAGCAGCCAAGATAGGTCAGGGATCACCGGGGAGCTGTTTTTT. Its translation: CASSQDRSGITGELFF.

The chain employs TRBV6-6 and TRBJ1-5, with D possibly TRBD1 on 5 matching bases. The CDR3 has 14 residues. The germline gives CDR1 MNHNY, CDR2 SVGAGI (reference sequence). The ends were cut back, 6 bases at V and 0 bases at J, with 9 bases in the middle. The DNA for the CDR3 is TGTGCCAGCAGAACAGGAGATAGCAATCAGCCCCAGCATTTT. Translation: CASRTGDSNQPQHF.

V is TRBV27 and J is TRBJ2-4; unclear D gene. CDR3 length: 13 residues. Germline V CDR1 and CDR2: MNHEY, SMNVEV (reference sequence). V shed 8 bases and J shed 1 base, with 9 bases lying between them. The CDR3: CASLSQAKNIQYF. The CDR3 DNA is TGTGCCAGCCTTAGCCAGGCCAAAAACATTCAGTACTTC.

The CDR3 DNA follows: TGTGCCAGCAGCCAAGGAGTACCTGGGGCCAACGTCCTGACTTTC. This gives the protein CASSQGVPGANVLTF. V and J are TRBV4-2 and TRBJ2-6; no clear D gene. Germline CDR1 is LGHNA and CDR2 is YNFKEQ. V shed 1 base and J shed 2 bases, with 6 bases lying between them. The CDR3 length is 15 residues.

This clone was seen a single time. Written as DNA, the CDR3 is TGCGCCAGTCCTCTAGGGGGTTTCGCCTCCTACGAGCAGTACTTC. Residues: CASPLGGFASYEQYF. V and J are TRBV23-1 and TRBJ2-7; D possibly corresponds to TRBD1 (6 bases). TRBV23-1 is an ORF; its function is uncertain. V dropped 9 bases and J dropped 0 bases, with 18 bases sitting between them. The CDR3 has 15 residues.

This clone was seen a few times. CDR3 loop: CASSLVTSGGRRDTQYF. The CDR3 DNA is TGTGCCAGCAGCTTAGTGACTAGCGGGGGGAGGAGAGATACGCAGTATTTT. The chain employs TRBV7-2 and TRBJ2-3; 13 bases fit TRBD2. Trimming cost V 1 base and J 5 bases; bases outside gene matches: 6. This CDR3 has 17 amino acids. The germline CDR1 and CDR2 sequences are SGHTA and FQGNSA. Looking up the rest from reference TRBV7-2 and TRBJ2-3 gives the full variable domain: GAGVSQSPSNKVTEKGKDVELRCDPISGHTALYWYRQSLGQGLEFLIYFQGNSAPDKSGLPSDRFSAERTGGSVSTLTIQRTQQEDSAVYLCASSLVTSGGRRDTQYFGPGTRLTVL.

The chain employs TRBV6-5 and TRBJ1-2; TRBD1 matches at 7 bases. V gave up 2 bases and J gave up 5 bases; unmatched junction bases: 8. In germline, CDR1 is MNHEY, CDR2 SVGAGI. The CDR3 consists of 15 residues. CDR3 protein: CASSYDQTGWYGYTF. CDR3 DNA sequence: TGTGCCAGCAGTTACGATCAGACAGGGTGGTATGGCTACACCTTC.

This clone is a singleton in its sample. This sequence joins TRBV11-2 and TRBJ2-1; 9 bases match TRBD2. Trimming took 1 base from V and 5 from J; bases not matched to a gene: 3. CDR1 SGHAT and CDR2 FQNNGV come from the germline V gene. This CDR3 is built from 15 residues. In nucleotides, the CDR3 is TGTGCCAGCAGCTTAGGCCTAGCGGGAAACAATGAGCAGTTCTTC. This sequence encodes CASSLGLAGNNEQFF.

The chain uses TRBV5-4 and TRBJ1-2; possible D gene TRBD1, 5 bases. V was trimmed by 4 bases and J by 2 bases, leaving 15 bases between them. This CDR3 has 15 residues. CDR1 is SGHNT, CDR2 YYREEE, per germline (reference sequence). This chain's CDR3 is CASSRIQEINYGYTF. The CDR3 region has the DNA TGTGCCAGCAGCAGAATACAGGAGATCAACTATGGCTACACCTTC.

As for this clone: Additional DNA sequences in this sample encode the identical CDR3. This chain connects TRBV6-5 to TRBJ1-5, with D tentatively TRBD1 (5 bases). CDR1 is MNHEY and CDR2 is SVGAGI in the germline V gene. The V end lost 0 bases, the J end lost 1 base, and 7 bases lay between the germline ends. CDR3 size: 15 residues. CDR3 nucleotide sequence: TGTGCCAGCAGTTACTCGTCAGGGAGCAATCAGCCCCAGCATTTT. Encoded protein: CASSYSSGSNQPQHF.

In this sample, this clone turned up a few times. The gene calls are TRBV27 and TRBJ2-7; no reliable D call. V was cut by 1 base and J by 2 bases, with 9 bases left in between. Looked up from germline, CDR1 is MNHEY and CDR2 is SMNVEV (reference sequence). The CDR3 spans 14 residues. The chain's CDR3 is CASSLYGTAYEQYF. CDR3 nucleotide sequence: TGTGCCAGCAGTTTATATGGCACAGCCTACGAGCAGTACTTC.